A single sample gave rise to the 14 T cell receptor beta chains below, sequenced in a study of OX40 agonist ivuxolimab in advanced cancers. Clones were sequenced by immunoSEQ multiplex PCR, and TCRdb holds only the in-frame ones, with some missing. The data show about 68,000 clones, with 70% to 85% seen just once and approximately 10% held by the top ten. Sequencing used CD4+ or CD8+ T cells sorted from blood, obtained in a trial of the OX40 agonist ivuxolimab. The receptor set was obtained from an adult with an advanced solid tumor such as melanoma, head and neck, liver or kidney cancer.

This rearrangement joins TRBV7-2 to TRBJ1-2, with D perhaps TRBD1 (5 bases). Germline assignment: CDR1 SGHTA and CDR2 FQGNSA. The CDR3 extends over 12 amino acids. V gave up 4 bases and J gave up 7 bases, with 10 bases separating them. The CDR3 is CASSSVGGGYTF. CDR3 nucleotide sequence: TGTGCCAGCAGCTCTGTGGGGGGTGGCTACACCTTC.

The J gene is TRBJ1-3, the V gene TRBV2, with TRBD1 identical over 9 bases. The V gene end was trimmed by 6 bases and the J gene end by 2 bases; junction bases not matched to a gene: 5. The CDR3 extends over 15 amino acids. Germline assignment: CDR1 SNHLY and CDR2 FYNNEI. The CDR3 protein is CASRGQGGPGNTIYF. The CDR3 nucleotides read TGTGCCAGCAGGGGACAGGGTGGACCTGGAAACACCATATATTTT.

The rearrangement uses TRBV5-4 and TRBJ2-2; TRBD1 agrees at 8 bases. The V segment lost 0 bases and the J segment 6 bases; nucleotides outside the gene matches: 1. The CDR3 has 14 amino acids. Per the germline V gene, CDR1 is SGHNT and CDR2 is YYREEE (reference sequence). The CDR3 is CASSLGDRPGELFF. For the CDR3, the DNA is TGTGCCAGCAGCTTGGGGGACAGGCCCGGGGAGCTGTTTTTT.

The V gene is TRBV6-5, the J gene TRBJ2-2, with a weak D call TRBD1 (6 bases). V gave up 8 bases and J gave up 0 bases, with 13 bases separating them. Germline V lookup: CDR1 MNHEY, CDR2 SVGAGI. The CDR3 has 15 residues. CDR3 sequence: CASGLGQTNTGELFF. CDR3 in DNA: TGTGCCAGCGGACTTGGACAGACGAACACCGGGGAGCTGTTTTTT.

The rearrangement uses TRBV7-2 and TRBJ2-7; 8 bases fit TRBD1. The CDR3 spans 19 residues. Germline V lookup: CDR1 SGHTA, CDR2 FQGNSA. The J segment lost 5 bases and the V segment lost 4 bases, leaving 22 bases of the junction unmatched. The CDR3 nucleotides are TGTGCCAGCAGCTCCGCTACGGGCATGCGGACAGGGTCCGTCAACGAGCAGTACTTC. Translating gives CASSSATGMRTGSVNEQYF.

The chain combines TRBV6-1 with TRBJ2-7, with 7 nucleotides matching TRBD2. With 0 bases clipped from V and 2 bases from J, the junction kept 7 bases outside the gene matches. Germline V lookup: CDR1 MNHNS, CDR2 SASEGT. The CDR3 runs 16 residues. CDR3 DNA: TGTGCCAGCAGTGAAGCGGCGGCTAGCGGAACCTACGAGCAGTACTTC. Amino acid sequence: CASSEAAASGTYEQYF.

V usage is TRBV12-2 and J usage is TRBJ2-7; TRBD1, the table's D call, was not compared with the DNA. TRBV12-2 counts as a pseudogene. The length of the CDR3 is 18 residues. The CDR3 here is CASRLNGQPPGLTYEQYF. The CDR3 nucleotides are TGTGCAAGTCGCTTGAACGGACAGCCTCCTGGATTAACCTACGAGCAGTACTTC.

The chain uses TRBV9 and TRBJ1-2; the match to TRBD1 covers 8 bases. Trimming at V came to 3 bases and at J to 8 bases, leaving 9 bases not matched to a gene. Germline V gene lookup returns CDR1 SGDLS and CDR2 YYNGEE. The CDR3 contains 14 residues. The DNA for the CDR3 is TGTGCCAGCAGCGCCGGGACAGGTGAATTGGGCTACACCTTC. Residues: CASSAGTGELGYTF.

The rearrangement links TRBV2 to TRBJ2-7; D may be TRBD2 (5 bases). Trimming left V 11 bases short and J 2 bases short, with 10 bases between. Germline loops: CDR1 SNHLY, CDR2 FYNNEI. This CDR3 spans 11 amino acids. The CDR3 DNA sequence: TGTGCCGCGGGCACCACCTACGAGCAGTACTTC. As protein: CAAGTTYEQYF.

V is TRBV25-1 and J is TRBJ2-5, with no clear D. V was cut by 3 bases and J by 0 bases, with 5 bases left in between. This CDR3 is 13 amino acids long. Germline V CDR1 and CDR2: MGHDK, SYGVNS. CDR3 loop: CASSDLYQETQYF. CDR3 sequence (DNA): TGTGCCAGCAGTGACCTTTACCAAGAGACCCAGTACTTC.

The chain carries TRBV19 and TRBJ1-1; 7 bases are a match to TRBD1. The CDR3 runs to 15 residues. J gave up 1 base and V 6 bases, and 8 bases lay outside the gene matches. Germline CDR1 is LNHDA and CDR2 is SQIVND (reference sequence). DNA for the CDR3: TGTGCCAGTAGGCCCGAGGGACAGCCGAACACTGAAGCTTTCTTT. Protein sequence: CASRPEGQPNTEAFF.

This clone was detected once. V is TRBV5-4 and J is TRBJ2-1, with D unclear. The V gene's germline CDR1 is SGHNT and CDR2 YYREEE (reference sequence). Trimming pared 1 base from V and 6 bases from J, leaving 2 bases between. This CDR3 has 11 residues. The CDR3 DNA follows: TGTGCCAGCAGCTTGATCAATGAGCAGTTCTTC. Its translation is CASSLINEQFF.

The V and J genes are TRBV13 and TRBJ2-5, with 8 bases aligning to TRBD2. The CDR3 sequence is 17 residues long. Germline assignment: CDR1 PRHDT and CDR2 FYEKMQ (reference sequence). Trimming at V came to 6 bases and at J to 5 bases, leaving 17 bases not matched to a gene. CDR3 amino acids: CASRQAGRGLERETQYF. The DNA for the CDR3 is TGTGCCAGCAGACAGGCGGGCCGGGGACTAGAGAGGGAGACCCAGTACTTC.

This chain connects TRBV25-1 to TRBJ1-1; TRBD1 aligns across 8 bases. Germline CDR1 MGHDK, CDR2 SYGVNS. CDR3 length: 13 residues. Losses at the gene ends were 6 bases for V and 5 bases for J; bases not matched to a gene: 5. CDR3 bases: TGTGCCAGCAGGGACAGGGTGGGGACTGAAGCTTTCTTT. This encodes CASRDRVGTEAFF.